This T cell receptor beta chain was documented in a study of blood T cell repertoires in COVID-19. On the study more broadly: Sites in the United States, Italy and Spain provided acute and convalescent COVID-19 samples.

As handled by the study authors: Counts of nucleated cells, estimated from reference gene primer amplification, were obtained. Profiled with immunoSEQ multiplex PCR; TCRdb holds only in-frame clones, not every one. The V and J calls and the clone size are those of that table, but D and trimming were determined from the DNA. Of about 350,000 clones in the sample, 88% are singletons; the top ten hold 7% to 8%. V lost 4 bases and J 0 bases, leaving 16 bases between the germline ends. Per the germline V gene, CDR1 is GTSNPN and CDR2 is SVGIG (reference sequence). The length of the CDR3 is 16 residues. This clone came up once.

The chain combines TRBV30 with TRBJ2-1; D is ambiguous. Sequenced: peripheral blood. This TCR came from a woman aged 65 to 85 with COVID-19, enrolled during active disease. This CDR3 is CAWISSSASSYNEQFF. The CDR3 DNA follows: TGTGCCTGGATATCGAGCTCTGCGAGCTCCTACAATGAGCAGTTCTTC.